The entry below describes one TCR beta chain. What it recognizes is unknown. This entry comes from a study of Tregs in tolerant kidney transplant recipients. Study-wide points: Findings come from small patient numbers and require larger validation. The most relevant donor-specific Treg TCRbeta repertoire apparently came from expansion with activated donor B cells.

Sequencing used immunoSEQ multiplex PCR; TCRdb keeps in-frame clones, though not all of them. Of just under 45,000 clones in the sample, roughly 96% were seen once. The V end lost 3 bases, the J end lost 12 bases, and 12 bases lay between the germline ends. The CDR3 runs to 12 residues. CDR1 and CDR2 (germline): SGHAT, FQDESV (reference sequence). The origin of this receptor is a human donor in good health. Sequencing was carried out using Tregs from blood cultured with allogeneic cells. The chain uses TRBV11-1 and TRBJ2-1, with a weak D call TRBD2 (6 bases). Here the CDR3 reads CASSFSAGGQFF. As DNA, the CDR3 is TGTGCCAGCAGCTTTAGTGCCGGGGGGCAGTTCTTC.